This entry lists 32 T cell receptor beta chains sequenced from one sample in a study of breast tumors, draining lymph nodes, adjacent tissues. Breast cancer patients provided tissue from their axillary draining lymph nodes. TCRdb fed the multiplex PCR reads into MiXCR, producing one record per CDR3 protein. Among 150,000 to 200,000 distinct CDR3 sequences listed, 33% were seen once. Sequencing input: axillary lymph node tissue. These TCRs come from a female donor with breast cancer. Some clones in this sample may be carry-over from other donors' samples.

This clonotype appeared many times. The chain links TRBV9 to TRBJ1-2, with D tentatively TRBD1 (5 bases). Trimming stripped 4 bases from V and 3 bases from J, with 19 bases between. The CDR3 covers 16 residues. Per the germline V gene, CDR1 is SGDLS and CDR2 is YYNGEE. CDR3 in DNA: TGTGCCAGCAGCTCACGGACGGAGGGGTTTGACTATGGCTACACCTTC. Amino acids: CASSSRTEGFDYGYTF.

The J gene is TRBJ2-7, the V gene TRBV11-2, with 7 bases aligning to TRBD2. V gave up 8 bases and J gave up 6 bases; unmatched junction bases: 10. The CDR3 spans 13 residues. Germline CDR1 reads SGHAT; CDR2 reads FQNNGV. The CDR3 sequence: CASLGGDLPEQYF. CDR3 DNA sequence: TGTGCCAGCTTGGGGGGGGACCTCCCCGAGCAGTACTTC.

This clonotype was seen many times. The chain links TRBV4-2 to TRBJ2-7; D tentatively reads TRBD1 or TRBD2 (5 bases each). The CDR3 covers 16 residues. Germline CDR1 reads LGHNA; CDR2 reads YNFKEQ. V lost 4 bases, J lost 1 base, and 17 bases lay in between. The CDR3 reads CASSPRGREGSYEQYF. In DNA, the CDR3 is TGTGCCAGCAGCCCGCGTGGGCGAGAGGGGTCCTACGAGCAGTACTTC.

This clonotype was seen at least ten times. The V gene is TRBV27, the J gene TRBJ2-7; 7 nucleotides match TRBD1. V was clipped by 6 bases and J by 3 bases; unmatched bases: 5. This CDR3 region has 13 residues. Germline CDR1 MNHEY, CDR2 SMNVEV (reference sequence). The DNA of the CDR3 is TGTGCCAGCAGGGCTAGGGGGCTCTACGAGCAGTACTTC. It is translated as CASRARGLYEQYF.

This clonotype occurred many times. Written as DNA, the CDR3 is TGTGCCAGCTCACCACCCGGCCTCGGTTTAACAGATACGCAGTATTTT. It encodes CASSPPGLGLTDTQYF. V is TRBV18 and J is TRBJ2-3; D uncertain. Germline V CDR1 and CDR2: KGHSH, LQKENI. The ends were cut back, 0 bases at V and 3 bases at J, with 13 bases in the middle. The CDR3 is 16 amino acids.

V gene TRBV19 combines with J gene TRBJ2-5; 8 bases align to TRBD2. V gave up 3 bases and J gave up 9 bases; unmatched junction bases: 15. The CDR3 runs 16 residues. Germline CDR1 reads LNHDA; CDR2 reads SQIVND (reference sequence). The DNA for the CDR3 is TGTGCCAGTAGTATTTCGGGACTAGTTCGATGGTGCCCCCAGTACTTC. Protein sequence: CASSISGLVRWCPQYF. Looking up the rest from reference TRBV19 and TRBJ2-5 gives the full variable domain: DGGITQSPKYLFRKEGQNVTLSCEQNLNHDAMYWYRQDPGQGLRLIYYSQIVNDFQKGDIAEGYSVSREKKESFPLTVTSAQKNPTAFYLCASSISGLVRWCPQYFGPGTRLLVL.

With regard to this clonotype: This sequence may be a read error, since a much larger clone differs from it by one base. The genes are TRBV27 and TRBJ2-2, with D uncertain. The CDR3 length is 16 residues. CDR1 and CDR2 (germline): MNHEY, SMNVEV (reference sequence). CDR3: CASSFRLIANTRELFF. CDR3 bases: TGTGCCAGCAGTTTCAGGCTTATCGCGAACACCAGGGAGCTGTTTTTT.

This clonotype was picked up many times. A much larger clone is a single base away; this may be a read error. The chain combines TRBV7-2 with TRBJ2-5; 9 bases match TRBD1. CDR1 and CDR2 (germline): SGHTA, FQGNSA. The CDR3 loop spans 15 amino acids. CDR3 protein: CASSLEGQGMETQHF. CDR3 in DNA: TGTGCCAGCAGCTTAGAGGGACAGGGTATGGAGACCCAGCACTTC. The whole variable domain, remainder taken from reference TRBV7-2 and TRBJ2-5, is GAGVSQSPSNKVTEKGKDVELRCDPISGHTALYWYRQSLGQGLEFLIYFQGNSAPDKSGLPSDRFSAERTGGSVSTLTIQRTQQEDSAVYLCASSLEGQGMETQHFGPGTRLLVL.

The chain links TRBV2 to TRBJ2-1; D assignment may be TRBD1 or TRBD2 (6 bases each). The CDR3 is made up of 15 amino acids. Trimming removed 6 bases at V and 8 bases at J, with 20 bases between. Germline V gives CDR1 SNHLY, CDR2 FYNNEI. CDR3 sequence: CASSDSGLGGDEQFF. DNA of the CDR3: TGTGCCAGCAGCGATTCGGGACTCGGGGGCGATGAGCAGTTCTTC.

This clonotype has ten or more counts. V is TRBV25-1 and J is TRBJ1-3; D ambiguous. V was trimmed by 11 bases and J by 4 bases, leaving 12 bases between them. Germline CDR1 MGHDK, CDR2 SYGVNS. This CDR3 is 12 amino acids long. This CDR3 is CAVEERGNTIYF. The CDR3 DNA reads TGTGCCGTGGAGGAGAGAGGAAACACCATATATTTT.

This clonotype was recorded many times. This chain joins TRBV9 and TRBJ2-2; 10 bases match TRBD2. Germline CDR1 reads SGDLS; CDR2 reads YYNGEE. CDR3 size: 18 residues. J was trimmed by 1 base and V by 3 bases; bases with no gene match: 9. In nucleotides, the CDR3 is TGTGCCAGCAGCGCCATTCTTCTAGCGGGGGAGAACACCGGGGAGCTGTTTTTT. As protein: CASSAILLAGENTGELFF.

In this sample, this clonotype turned up many times. The V call is TRBV10-3, the J call TRBJ2-5; a weak D match, TRBD1 (5 bases). The CDR3 is made up of 13 amino acids. The germline V gene has CDR1 ENHRY and CDR2 SYGVKD. The germline V and J ends were trimmed by 4 bases and 4 bases, with 10 bases remaining between them. In DNA form, the CDR3 reads TGTGCCATCAGTGTCAGGGCTCGAGAGACCCAGTACTTC. This gives the protein CAISVRARETQYF.

This clonotype was detected only a few times. The V call is TRBV28, the J call TRBJ1-3; D uncertain. CDR1 MDHEN and CDR2 SYDVKM come from the germline V gene. This CDR3 comprises 17 residues. Between the trimmed V and J ends, which lost 6 bases and 0 bases, there was a span of 18 bases. CDR3 sequence reads: CASRTHGLRDSGNTIYF. CDR3 DNA: TGTGCCAGCAGGACCCACGGGTTAAGGGACTCTGGAAACACCATATATTTT.

About this clonotype itself: The conserved phenylalanine or tryptophan is not found at the CDR3 terminus, so this likely reflects a read error. It is unclear where the CDR3 begins or ends on the DNA, so no DNA is shown, and the CDR3 is as TCRdb lists it. This chain connects TRBV9 to TRBJ1-5; the table assigns TRBD1, which was not confirmed against the DNA. CDR1 and CDR2 from the germline V gene are SGDLS and YYNGEE. Including both end residues, the CDR3 is 8 amino acids long. CDR3 sequence: CASSVGTL.

This clonotype was recorded many times. The rearrangement joins TRBV20-1 to TRBJ1-5, with D perhaps TRBD1 (5 bases). Germline CDR1 and CDR2: DFQATT and SNEGSKA (reference sequence). CDR3 length: 15 amino acids. Trimming shortened V by 3 bases and J by 1 base, and 13 bases separated the two germline ends. The CDR3 loop is CSARGRGASNQPQHF. DNA of the CDR3: TGCAGTGCTAGGGGTAGAGGGGCAAGCAATCAGCCCCAGCATTTT.

This clonotype was counted many times. This chain uses TRBV13 with TRBJ1-3, with a weak D call TRBD1 (6 bases). The CDR3 covers 15 residues. The germline V gene encodes CDR1 PRHDT and CDR2 FYEKMQ (reference sequence). V lost 5 bases, J lost 4 bases, and 15 bases lay in between. DNA of the CDR3: TGTGCCAGCAGCGGGGTCGGGGGCTCCGGAAACACCATATATTTT. Its protein is CASSGVGGSGNTIYF.

This sequence joins TRBV29-1 and TRBJ1-3, with a weak D call TRBD1 (6 bases). The length of the CDR3 is 14 residues. Trimming stripped 4 bases from V and 3 bases from J, with 13 bases between. The germline gives CDR1 SQVTM, CDR2 ANQGSEA. The CDR3 reads CSVVPQGGGNTIYF. Written as DNA, the CDR3 is TGCAGCGTTGTCCCACAGGGAGGTGGAAACACCATATATTTT.

This clonotype was seen many times. The rearrangement joins TRBV20-1 to TRBJ2-7, with D perhaps assigned TRBD1 or TRBD2 (6 bases each). Germline values: CDR1 DFQATT, CDR2 SNEGSKA (reference sequence). This CDR3 spans 11 amino acids. The ends were cut back, 7 bases at V and 3 bases at J, with 10 bases in the middle. The CDR3 DNA follows: TGCAGTGGGGGGGCTAACTACGAGCAGTACTTC. This gives the protein CSGGANYEQYF.

This clonotype has a single count. Mismatch with germline at one junction end may stem from a read error. The chain employs TRBV29-1 and TRBJ1-5; 9 bases map to TRBD1. The CDR3 has 18 amino acids. In germline, CDR1 is SQVTM, CDR2 ANQGSEA. CDR3 in amino acids: CSVEAPRQGVGYGYTWHF. CDR3 sequence (DNA): TGCAGCGTCGAAGCCCCCCGACAGGGGGTAGGTTATGGCTACACCTGGCATTTT.

This clonotype has a count of ten or more. The gene calls are TRBV29-1 and TRBJ2-7; a possible D gene is TRBD1 (6 bases). The V end lost 0 bases, the J end lost 2 bases, and 11 bases lay between the germline ends. Per germline, CDR1 SQVTM and CDR2 ANQGSEA. The CDR3 covers 14 residues. The CDR3 region is CSVEETGKPYEQYF. CDR3 DNA: TGCAGCGTTGAAGAGACAGGTAAACCCTACGAGCAGTACTTC.

This clonotype was seen a handful of times. This could be a read error, since a much larger clone is one nucleotide away. The chain joins TRBV5-4 to TRBJ2-7, with D possibly matching TRBD1 (5 bases). V lost 1 base to trimming and J lost 6 bases, with 17 bases between them. Germline V CDR1 and CDR2: SGHNT, YYREEE (reference sequence). The CDR3 covers 15 residues. Here the CDR3 reads CASSLPTAWQGEQYF. The DNA for the CDR3 is TGTGCCAGCAGCTTGCCGACAGCGTGGCAGGGCGAGCAGTACTTC.

There are many counts of this clonotype. The V gene is TRBV30, the J gene TRBJ1-3, with a possible D match to TRBD1 (5 bases). V was cut by 4 bases and J by 4 bases, with 14 bases left in between. The germline CDR1 and CDR2 sequences are GTSNPN and SVGIG (reference sequence). This CDR3 is built from 14 residues. The CDR3 protein is CAWTPGRGGNTIYF. As DNA, the CDR3 is TGTGCCTGGACCCCGGGACGAGGGGGAAACACCATATATTTT.

This clonotype appeared many times. The gene calls are TRBV28 and TRBJ1-4; tentative D call: TRBD1 (5 bases). Deletions cut 6 bases from V and 8 bases from J, with 16 bases between. Germline CDR1 reads MDHEN; CDR2 reads SYDVKM. The CDR3 contains 14 residues. CDR3: CASSSGGKTEKLFF. The CDR3 DNA is TGTGCCAGCAGCAGTGGGGGTAAAACCGAAAAACTGTTTTTT.

This clonotype was counted ten times or more. This chain connects TRBV11-3 to TRBJ2-2, with 9 positions matching TRBD2. The CDR3 loop spans 19 amino acids. Germline CDR1 is SGHNT and CDR2 is YENEEA. The V gene end was trimmed by 3 bases and the J gene end by 3 bases; junction bases not matched to a gene: 14. CDR3 coding DNA: TGTGCCAGCAGCTTTGAAATTTTCGGCGGGAGGGGGGACACCGGGGAGCTGTTTTTT. Translation: CASSFEIFGGRGDTGELFF.

As to this clonotype: A much larger clone lies a single base off, so this may be a read error. Because the CDR3 is missing its conserved closing phenylalanine or tryptophan, this is likely a read error. This chain joins TRBV27 and TRBJ2-3, with TRBD2 as a possible D gene (7 bases). This CDR3 region has 14 residues. Germline CDR1 reads MNHEY; CDR2 reads SMNVEV (reference sequence). V was cut by 6 bases and J by 6 bases, with 16 bases left in between. Here the CDR3 DNA reads TGTGCCAGCAGAATAGGGGGGGGCATCGATACGCAGTATTTA. Its protein is CASRIGGGIDTQYL.

This clonotype was observed at least ten times. V usage is TRBV29-1 and J usage is TRBJ2-7, with D possibly matching TRBD1 (5 bases). CDR3 length: 12 amino acids. Trimming removed 4 bases at V and 2 bases at J, with 9 bases between. Looked up from germline, CDR1 is SQVTM and CDR2 is ANQGSEA. CDR3 nucleotides: TGCAGCGTTGTCCCGGACACCTACGAGCAGTACTTC. This encodes CSVVPDTYEQYF.

This clonotype was seen at least ten times. The chain recombines TRBV4-1 with TRBJ2-1; maybe TRBD2 (6 bases). There are 15 residues in the CDR3. CDR1 is MGHRA, CDR2 YSYEKL, per germline. V was shortened by 7 bases and J by 3 bases, with 16 bases between the two germline ends. Here the CDR3 reads CASKEGPGGYNEQFF. CDR3 DNA: TGCGCCAGCAAGGAGGGGCCCGGGGGCTACAATGAGCAGTTCTTC.

A note on this clonotype: Just one base apart from a much larger clone, this may be a read error. This chain's CDR3 is CAAHQGGDSSYEQYF. The DNA of the CDR3 is TGTGCCGCACACCAGGGGGGGGACAGCTCCTACGAGCAGTACTTC. The chain links TRBV7-9 to TRBJ2-7; either TRBD1 or TRBD2 may fit D (7 bases each). The germline V and J ends were trimmed by 11 bases and 0 bases, with 20 bases remaining between them. Per the germline V gene, CDR1 is SEHNR and CDR2 is FQNEAQ (reference sequence). The CDR3 is 15 residues long.

Only one count was recorded for this clonotype. Because it lacks the conserved phenylalanine or tryptophan at the end, this CDR3 is likely a read error. The chain links TRBV20-1 to TRBJ1-2, with D hard to call. Deletions cut 1 base from V and 6 bases from J, with 9 bases between. The CDR3 is 12 residues long. Germline V gives CDR1 DFQATT, CDR2 SNEGSKA (reference sequence). The CDR3 sequence: CSARAWVNGYTL. The CDR3 bases are TGCAGTGCTAGAGCGTGGGTAAATGGCTACACCCTC.

J is TRBJ2-7 and V is TRBV7-6; 9 nucleotides line up with TRBD1. Trimming cost V 4 bases and J 6 bases; bases outside gene matches: 10. This CDR3 contains 15 residues. Germline-derived CDR1 and CDR2 are SGHVS and FNYEAQ. The CDR3 DNA is TGTGCCAGCAGCTCCCTCGGGACAGGGTCGTTCGAGCAGTACTTC. Translating gives CASSSLGTGSFEQYF.

This sequence joins TRBV27 and TRBJ2-1, with TRBD2 identical over 8 bases. Germline V gene sequence: CDR1 MNHEY, CDR2 SMNVEV (reference sequence). The CDR3 runs 15 residues. V lost 5 bases and J lost 6; bases outside the gene matches: 9. This CDR3 is CASSTPSGGVNEQFF. In DNA form, the CDR3 reads TGTGCCAGCAGTACACCGAGCGGGGGAGTCAATGAGCAGTTCTTC.

This clonotype was counted many times. The chain carries TRBV5-1 and TRBJ2-3; D is unresolved. The DNA end favors TRBJ1-5, so the J call may be wrong. CDR3 size: 14 residues. CDR1 SGHRS and CDR2 YFSETQ come from the germline V gene. The CDR3 loop is CASSLVSRTDTQHF. The CDR3 region has the DNA TGCGCCAGCAGCTTGGTTAGCCGCACAGATACGCAGCATTTT.